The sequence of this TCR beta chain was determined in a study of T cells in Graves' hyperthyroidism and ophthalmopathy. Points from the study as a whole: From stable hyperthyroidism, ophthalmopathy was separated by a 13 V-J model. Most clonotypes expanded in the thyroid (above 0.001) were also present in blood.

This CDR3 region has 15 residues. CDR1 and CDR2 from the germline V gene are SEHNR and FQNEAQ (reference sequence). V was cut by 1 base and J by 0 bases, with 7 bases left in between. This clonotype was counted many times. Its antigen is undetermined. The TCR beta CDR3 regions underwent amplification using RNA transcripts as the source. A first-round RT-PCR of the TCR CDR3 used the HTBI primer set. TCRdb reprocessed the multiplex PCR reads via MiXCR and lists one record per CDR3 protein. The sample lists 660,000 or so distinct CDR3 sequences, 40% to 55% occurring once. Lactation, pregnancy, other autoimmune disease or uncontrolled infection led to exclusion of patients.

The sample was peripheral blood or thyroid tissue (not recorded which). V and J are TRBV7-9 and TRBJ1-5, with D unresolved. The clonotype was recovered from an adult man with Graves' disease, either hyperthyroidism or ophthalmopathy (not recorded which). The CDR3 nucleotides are TGTGCCAGCAGCTTAGGTGACAATAGCAATCAGCCCCAGCATTTT. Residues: CASSLGDNSNQPQHF.